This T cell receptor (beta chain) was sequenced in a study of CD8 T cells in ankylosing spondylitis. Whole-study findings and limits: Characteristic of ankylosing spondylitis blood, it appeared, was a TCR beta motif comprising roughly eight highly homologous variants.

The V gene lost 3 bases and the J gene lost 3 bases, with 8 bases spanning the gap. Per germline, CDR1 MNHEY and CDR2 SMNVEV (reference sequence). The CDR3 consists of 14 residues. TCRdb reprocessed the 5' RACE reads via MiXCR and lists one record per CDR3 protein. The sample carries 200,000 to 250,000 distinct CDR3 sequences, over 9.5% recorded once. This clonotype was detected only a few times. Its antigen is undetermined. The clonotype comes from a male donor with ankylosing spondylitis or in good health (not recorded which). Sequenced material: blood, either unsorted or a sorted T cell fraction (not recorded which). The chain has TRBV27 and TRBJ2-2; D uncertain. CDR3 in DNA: TGTGCCAGCAGTTTTGGGCCCTACACCGGGGAGCTGTTTTTT. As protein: CASSFGPYTGELFF.